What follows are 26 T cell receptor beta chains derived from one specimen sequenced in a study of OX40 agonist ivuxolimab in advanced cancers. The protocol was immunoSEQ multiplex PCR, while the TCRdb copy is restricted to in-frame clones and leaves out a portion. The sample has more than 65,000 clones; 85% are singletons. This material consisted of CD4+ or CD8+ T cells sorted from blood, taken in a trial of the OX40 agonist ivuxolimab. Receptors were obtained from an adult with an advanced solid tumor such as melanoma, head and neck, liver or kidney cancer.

CDR3 sequence reads: CASSLGSGQFF. Here the CDR3 DNA reads TGTGCCAGCAGCTTAGGCTCCGGGCAGTTCTTC. J is TRBJ2-1 and V is TRBV7-6; D is uncertain. The CDR3 has 11 amino acids. V lost 1 base and J lost 12, with 7 bases in between. Looked up from germline, CDR1 is SGHVS and CDR2 is FNYEAQ.

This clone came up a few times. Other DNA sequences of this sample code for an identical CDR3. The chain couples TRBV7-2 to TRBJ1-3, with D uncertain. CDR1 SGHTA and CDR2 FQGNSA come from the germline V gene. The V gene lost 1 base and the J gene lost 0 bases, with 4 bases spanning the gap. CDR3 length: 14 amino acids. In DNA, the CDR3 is TGTGCCAGCAGCTTAGGGGTCTCTGGAAACACCATATATTTT. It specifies CASSLGVSGNTIYF.

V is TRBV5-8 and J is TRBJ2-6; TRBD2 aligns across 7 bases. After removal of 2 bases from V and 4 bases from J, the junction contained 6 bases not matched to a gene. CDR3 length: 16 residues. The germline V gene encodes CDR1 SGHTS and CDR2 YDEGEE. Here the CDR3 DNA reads TGTGCCAGCAGCTTATGGGCGGGGGTCGGGGCCAACGTCCTGACTTTC. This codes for CASSLWAGVGANVLTF.

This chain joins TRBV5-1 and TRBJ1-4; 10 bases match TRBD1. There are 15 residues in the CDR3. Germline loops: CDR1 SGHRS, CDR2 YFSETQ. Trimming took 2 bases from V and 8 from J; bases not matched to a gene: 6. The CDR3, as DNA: TGCGCCAGCAGCTTACGAGGGACAGGGGAAGAAAAACTGTTTTTT. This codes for CASSLRGTGEEKLFF.

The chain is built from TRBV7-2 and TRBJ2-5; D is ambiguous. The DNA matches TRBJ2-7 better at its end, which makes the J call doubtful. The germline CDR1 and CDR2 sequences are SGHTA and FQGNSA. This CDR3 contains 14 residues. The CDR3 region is CASSPPVPPHEQYF. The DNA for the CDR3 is TGTGCCAGCAGCCCCCCAGTGCCCCCCCACGAGCAGTACTTC.

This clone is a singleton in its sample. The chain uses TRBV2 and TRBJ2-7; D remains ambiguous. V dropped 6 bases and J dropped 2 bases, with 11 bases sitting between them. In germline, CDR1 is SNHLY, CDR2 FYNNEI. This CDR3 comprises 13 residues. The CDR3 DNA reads TGTGCCAGCAGGTGGCAGCTTGCCTACGAGCAGTACTTC. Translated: CASRWQLAYEQYF.

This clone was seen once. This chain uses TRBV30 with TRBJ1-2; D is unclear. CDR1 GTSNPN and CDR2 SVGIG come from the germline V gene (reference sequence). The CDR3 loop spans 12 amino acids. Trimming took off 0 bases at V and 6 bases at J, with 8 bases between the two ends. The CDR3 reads CAWSVHGNGYTF. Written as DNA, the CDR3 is TGTGCCTGGAGTGTACACGGAAATGGCTACACCTTC.

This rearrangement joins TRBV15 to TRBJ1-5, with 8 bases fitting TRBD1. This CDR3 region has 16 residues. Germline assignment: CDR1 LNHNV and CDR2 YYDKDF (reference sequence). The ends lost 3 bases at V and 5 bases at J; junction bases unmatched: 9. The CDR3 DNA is TGTGCCACCAGCAGTCCGGGACAGGTGGCCCATCAGCCCCAGCATTTT. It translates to CATSSPGQVAHQPQHF. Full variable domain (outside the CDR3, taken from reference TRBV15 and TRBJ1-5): DAMVIQNPRYQVTQFGKPVTLSCSQTLNHNVMYWYQQKSSQAPKLLFHYYDKDFNNEADTPDNFQSRRPNTSFCFLDIRSPGLGDTAMYLCATSSPGQVAHQPQHFGDGTRLSIL.

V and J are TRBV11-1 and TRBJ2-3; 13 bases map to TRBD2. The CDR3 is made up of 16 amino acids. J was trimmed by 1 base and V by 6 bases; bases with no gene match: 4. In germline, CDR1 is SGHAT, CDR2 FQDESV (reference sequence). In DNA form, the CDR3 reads TGTGCCAGCAGACGACTAGCGGGGGGCGGCACAGATACGCAGTATTTT. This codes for CASRRLAGGGTDTQYF.

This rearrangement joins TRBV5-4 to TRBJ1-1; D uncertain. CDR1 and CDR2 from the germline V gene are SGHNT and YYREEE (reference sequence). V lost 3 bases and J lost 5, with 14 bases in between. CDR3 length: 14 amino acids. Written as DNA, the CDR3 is TGTGCCAGCAGCTCCGAGGGCGGGCGGACTGAAGCTTTCTTT. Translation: CASSSEGGRTEAFF.

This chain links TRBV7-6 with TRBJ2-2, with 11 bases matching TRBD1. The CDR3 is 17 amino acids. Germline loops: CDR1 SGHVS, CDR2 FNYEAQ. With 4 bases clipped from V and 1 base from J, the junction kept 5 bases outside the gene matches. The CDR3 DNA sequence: TGTGCCAGCAGCTCCGGGACAGGGGGAGGGAACACCGGGGAGCTGTTTTTT. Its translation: CASSSGTGGGNTGELFF.

DNA of the CDR3: TGCGCCAGCAGCTCGACAGGGGGTAGAGACGAGCAGTACTTC. This gives the protein CASSSTGGRDEQYF. The chain couples TRBV5-1 to TRBJ2-7, with 9 bases lining up with TRBD1. Germline CDR1 is SGHRS and CDR2 is YFSETQ. J lost 5 bases, V lost 3 bases, and 6 bases had no gene match. The CDR3 has 14 amino acids.

The CDR3 reads CASRQFSSAVGGYTF. The DNA of the CDR3 is TGTGCCAGCAGACAGTTCTCCTCCGCAGTGGGGGGCTACACCTTC. The chain has TRBV6-4 and TRBJ1-2; D gene uncertain. The V and J ends lost 6 bases and 8 bases respectively, with 22 bases between them. This CDR3 is built from 15 residues. CDR1 MRHNA and CDR2 SNTAGT come from the germline V gene.

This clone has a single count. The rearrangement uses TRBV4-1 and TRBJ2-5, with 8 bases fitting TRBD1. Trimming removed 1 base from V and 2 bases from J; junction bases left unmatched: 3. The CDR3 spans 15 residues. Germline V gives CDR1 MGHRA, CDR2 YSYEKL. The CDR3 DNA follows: TGCGCCAGCAGCCAAGTCGGGACAGGACAAGAGACCCAGTACTTC. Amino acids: CASSQVGTGQETQYF.

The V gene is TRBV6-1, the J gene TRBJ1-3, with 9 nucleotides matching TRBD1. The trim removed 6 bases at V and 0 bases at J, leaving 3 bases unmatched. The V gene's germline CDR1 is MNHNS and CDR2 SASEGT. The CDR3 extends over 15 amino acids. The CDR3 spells CASRVGQGSGNTIYF. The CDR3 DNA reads TGTGCCAGCAGGGTGGGACAGGGCTCTGGAAACACCATATATTTT.

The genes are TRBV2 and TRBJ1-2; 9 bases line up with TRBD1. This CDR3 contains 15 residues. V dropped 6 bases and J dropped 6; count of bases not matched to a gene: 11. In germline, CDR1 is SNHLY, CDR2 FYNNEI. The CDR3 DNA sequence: TGTGCCAGCAGCGGAACTTACAGGGGGCAAAATGGCTACACCTTC. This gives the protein CASSGTYRGQNGYTF.

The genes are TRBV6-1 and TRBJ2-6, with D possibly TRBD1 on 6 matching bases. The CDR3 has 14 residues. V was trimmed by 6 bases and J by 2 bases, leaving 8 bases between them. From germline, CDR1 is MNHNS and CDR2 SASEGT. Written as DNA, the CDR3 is TGTGCCAGCAGAGCAGGGGCTGGGGCCAACGTCCTGACTTTC. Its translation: CASRAGAGANVLTF.

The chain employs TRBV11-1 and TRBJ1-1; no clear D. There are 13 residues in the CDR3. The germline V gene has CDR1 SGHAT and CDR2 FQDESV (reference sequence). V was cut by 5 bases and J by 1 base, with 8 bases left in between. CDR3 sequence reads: CASSAQRNTEAFF. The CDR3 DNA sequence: TGTGCCAGCAGCGCACAAAGGAACACTGAAGCTTTCTTT.

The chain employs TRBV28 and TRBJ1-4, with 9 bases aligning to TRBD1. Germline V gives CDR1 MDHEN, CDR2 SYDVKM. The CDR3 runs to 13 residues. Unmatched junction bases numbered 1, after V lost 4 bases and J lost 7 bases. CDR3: CASSWDRAEKLFF. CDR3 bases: TGTGCCAGCAGTTGGGACAGGGCTGAAAAACTGTTTTTT.

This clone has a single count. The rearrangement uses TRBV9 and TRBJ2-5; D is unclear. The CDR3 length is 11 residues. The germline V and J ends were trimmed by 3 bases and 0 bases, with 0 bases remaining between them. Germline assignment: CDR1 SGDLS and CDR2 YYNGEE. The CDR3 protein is CASSDQETQYF. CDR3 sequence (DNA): TGTGCCAGCAGCGACCAAGAGACCCAGTACTTC.

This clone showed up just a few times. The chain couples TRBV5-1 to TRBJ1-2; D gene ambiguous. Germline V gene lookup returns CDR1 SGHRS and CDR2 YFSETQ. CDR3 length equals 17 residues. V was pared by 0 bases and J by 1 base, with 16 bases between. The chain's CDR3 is CASSLARGPRRNYGYTF. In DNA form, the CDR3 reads TGCGCCAGCAGCTTGGCGAGAGGCCCCCGACGTAACTATGGCTACACCTTC.

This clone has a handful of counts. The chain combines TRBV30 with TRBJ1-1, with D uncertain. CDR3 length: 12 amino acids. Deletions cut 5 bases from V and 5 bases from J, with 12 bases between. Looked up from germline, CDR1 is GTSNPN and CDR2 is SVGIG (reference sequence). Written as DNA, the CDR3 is TGTGCCTGGGACGGCGGGGAAACTGAAGCTTTCTTT. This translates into CAWDGGETEAFF.

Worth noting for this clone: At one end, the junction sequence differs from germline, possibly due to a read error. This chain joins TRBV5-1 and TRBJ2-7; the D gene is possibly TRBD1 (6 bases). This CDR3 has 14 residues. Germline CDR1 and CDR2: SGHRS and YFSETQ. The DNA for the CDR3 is TGCGCCAGCAGTTTGGGGACAACTAGAAGCGAGCAGTACTTC. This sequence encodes CASSLGTTRSEQYF.

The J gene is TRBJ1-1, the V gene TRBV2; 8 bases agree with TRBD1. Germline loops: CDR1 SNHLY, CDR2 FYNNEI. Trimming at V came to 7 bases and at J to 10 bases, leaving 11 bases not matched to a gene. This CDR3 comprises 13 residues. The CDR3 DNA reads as TGTGCCAGCATCGAACAGGGGGGATTGGGAGCTTTCTTT. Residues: CASIEQGGLGAFF.

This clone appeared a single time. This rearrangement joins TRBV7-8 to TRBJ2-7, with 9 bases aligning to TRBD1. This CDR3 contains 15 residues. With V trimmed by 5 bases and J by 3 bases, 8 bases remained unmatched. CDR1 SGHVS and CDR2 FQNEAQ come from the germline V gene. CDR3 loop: CASSPTGGAGYEQYF. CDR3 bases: TGTGCCAGCAGCCCTACAGGGGGCGCCGGCTACGAGCAGTACTTC.

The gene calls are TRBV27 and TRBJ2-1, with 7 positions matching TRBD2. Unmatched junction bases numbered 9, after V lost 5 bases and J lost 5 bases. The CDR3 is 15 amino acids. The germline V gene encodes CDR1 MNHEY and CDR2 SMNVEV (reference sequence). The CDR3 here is CASSRPGGGHNEQFF. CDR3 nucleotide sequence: TGTGCCAGCAGTCGCCCTGGCGGGGGTCACAATGAGCAGTTCTTC.